Each of the 25 T cell receptor beta chains below was sequenced from the same sample in a study of cytomegalovirus exposure and HLA in healthy donors. PCR was performed using 60 Vbeta and 13 Jbeta primers. Method: immunoSEQ multiplex PCR; TCRdb's copy keeps in-frame clones and lacks some. This table has some 200,000 clones, approximately 80% appearing once. Sequenced input: PBMCs. The receptors come from a girl under 18 in good health and CMV-seronegative.

This chain uses TRBV19 with TRBJ1-3, with D unclear. The germline V gene encodes CDR1 LNHDA and CDR2 SQIVND (reference sequence). This CDR3 is 18 amino acids long. V was clipped by 5 bases and J by 1 base, with 21 bases between them. CDR3 in DNA: TGTGCCAGTAGTCCCTTCGTGAGGGCGGTTATATCTGGAAACACCATATATTTT. Its translation: CASSPFVRAVISGNTIYF.

V gene TRBV11-1 combines with J gene TRBJ2-2; a weak D match, TRBD2 (6 bases). Germline V CDR1 and CDR2: SGHAT, FQDESV (reference sequence). V was shortened by 5 bases and J by 9 bases, with 13 bases between the two germline ends. The CDR3 runs to 13 residues. CDR3 amino acids: CASSLDRGRELFF. CDR3 nucleotides: TGTGCCAGCAGCCTCGACCGGGGGAGGGAGCTGTTTTTT.

The chain couples TRBV28 to TRBJ2-7, with 8 bases identical to TRBD2. The V and J ends lost 2 bases and 5 bases, in that order; junction bases with no gene match: 8. The CDR3 has 15 residues. CDR1 and CDR2 from the germline V gene are MDHEN and SYDVKM. CDR3 protein: CASSLTGGALDEQYF. In DNA, the CDR3 is TGTGCCAGCAGTTTAACGGGGGGGGCTCTCGACGAGCAGTACTTC.

This chain connects TRBV6-5 to TRBJ2-7, with 9 positions matching TRBD1. V trimming: 6 bases; J trimming: 7 bases; junction bases outside the gene matches: 10. The CDR3 spans 14 residues. Germline V gene sequence: CDR1 MNHEY, CDR2 SVGAGI. The CDR3 reads CASSADRGGEEQYF. The CDR3 region has the DNA TGTGCCAGCAGCGCGGACAGGGGTGGTGAGGAGCAGTACTTC.

There are a few counts of this clone. The chain links TRBV5-6 to TRBJ1-5; 8 positions agree with TRBD1. Germline trimming cut 4 bases from V and 9 bases from J; bases unmatched to any gene: 6. CDR1 and CDR2 (germline): SGHDT, YYEEEE. The CDR3 totals 13 residues. This CDR3 is CASSLQGGSPQHF. Written as DNA, the CDR3 is TGTGCCAGCAGCCTACAGGGGGGCTCGCCCCAGCATTTT. The full variable domain, rest sourced from reference TRBV5-6 and TRBJ1-5, is DAGVTQSPTHLIKTRGQQVTLRCSPKSGHDTVSWYQQALGQGPQFIFQYYEEEERQRGNFPDRFSGHQFPNYSSELNVNALLLGDSALYLCASSLQGGSPQHFGDGTRLSIL.

This chain connects TRBV21-1 to TRBJ2-6; the table assigns TRBD1, which was not confirmed against the DNA. TRBV21-1 is a pseudogene segment. This CDR3 comprises 16 residues. The CDR3 loop is CASSKFRRTGANVLTF. The DNA of the CDR3 is TGTGCCAGCAGCAAATTTCGCAGAACTGGGGCCAACGTCCTGACTTTC.

V is TRBV5-1 and J is TRBJ2-1, with D perhaps TRBD2 (5 bases). The CDR3 has 20 amino acids. Germline V gives CDR1 SGHRS, CDR2 YFSETQ. The V and J ends lost 7 bases and 5 bases respectively, with 34 bases between them. The CDR3 sequence is CASRGSGTLSLRVKDNEQFF. The CDR3 DNA reads as TGCGCCAGCCGAGGGAGCGGAACGCTGAGCTTGCGGGTAAAAGACAATGAGCAGTTCTTC.

The chain carries TRBV2 and TRBJ1-2; 8 bases align to TRBD1. With 6 bases clipped from V and 3 bases from J, the junction kept 3 bases outside the gene matches. Germline assignment: CDR1 SNHLY and CDR2 FYNNEI. This CDR3 spans 13 amino acids. The CDR3 here is CASRKDRDYGYTF. CDR3 nucleotides: TGTGCCAGCAGAAAGGACAGGGACTATGGCTACACCTTC.

This clone was counted only a few times. This chain connects TRBV19 to TRBJ1-1, with D hard to call. Trimming cost V 3 bases and J 2 bases, with 10 bases left between them. Per the germline V gene, CDR1 is LNHDA and CDR2 is SQIVND (reference sequence). This CDR3 is 14 amino acids long. The CDR3 coding sequence is TGTGCCAGTAGTATGTTAGGGAGAAACACTGAAGCTTTCTTT. Translating gives CASSMLGRNTEAFF.

The chain recombines TRBV11-2 with TRBJ1-5; D not certain. The CDR3 contains 14 residues. V was clipped by 0 bases and J by 7 bases, with 10 bases between them. From germline, CDR1 is SGHAT and CDR2 FQNNGV. The CDR3 coding sequence is TGTGCCAGCAGCTTAGATTATCAGGAACAGCCCCAGCATTTT. Amino acid sequence: CASSLDYQEQPQHF.

This chain's CDR3 is CASSGPRGGSNQPQHF. The CDR3 DNA is TGTGCCAGCAGTGGGCCTCGGGGAGGGAGCAATCAGCCCCAGCATTTT. V is TRBV2 and J is TRBJ1-5; D not certain. CDR3 length: 16 amino acids. V dropped 4 bases and J dropped 1 base, with 14 bases sitting between them. Germline-derived CDR1 and CDR2 are SNHLY and FYNNEI.

The chain joins TRBV5-1 to TRBJ2-7; 8 bases align to TRBD1. Germline V CDR1 and CDR2: SGHRS, YFSETQ. The CDR3 covers 15 residues. With 4 bases clipped from V and 2 bases from J, the junction kept 8 bases outside the gene matches. The CDR3 protein is CASSTRDRSTYEQYF. CDR3 bases: TGCGCCAGCAGCACCCGGGACAGGAGCACCTACGAGCAGTACTTC.

The sample holds a few counts of this clone. This sequence joins TRBV5-4 and TRBJ2-3; TRBD1 agrees at 9 bases. J lost 2 bases, V lost 5 bases, and 3 bases had no gene match. There are 14 residues in the CDR3. Germline CDR1 is SGHNT and CDR2 is YYREEE (reference sequence). The CDR3 DNA reads TGTGCCAGCAGTTTACAGGGGGCCACAGATACGCAGTATTTT. Residues: CASSLQGATDTQYF.

The gene calls are TRBV5-6 and TRBJ2-7, with D perhaps TRBD2 (7 bases). Germline CDR1 is SGHDT and CDR2 is YYEEEE. The CDR3 covers 17 residues. V shed 1 base and J shed 3 bases, with 20 bases lying between them. This CDR3 is CASSLWGAGAAFYEQYF. In DNA, the CDR3 is TGTGCCAGCAGCTTGTGGGGGGCGGGGGCGGCCTTCTACGAGCAGTACTTC.

This chain joins TRBV7-7 and TRBJ2-2; 12 bases agree with TRBD1. With V trimmed by 5 bases and J by 2 bases, 9 bases remained unmatched. This CDR3 comprises 18 residues. CDR1 is SSHAT and CDR2 is FNYEAQ in the germline V gene (reference sequence). The CDR3 sequence is CASSRRGTGGGNTGELFF. The CDR3 coding sequence is TGTGCCAGCAGCAGACGAGGGACAGGGGGCGGTAACACCGGGGAGCTGTTTTTT.

This CDR3 is CASSLAGEPYNEQFF. The CDR3 DNA follows: TGCGCCAGCAGCTTGGCTGGGGAGCCCTACAATGAGCAGTTCTTC. This sequence joins TRBV5-1 and TRBJ2-1; D may be TRBD2 (5 bases). Germline assignment: CDR1 SGHRS and CDR2 YFSETQ. This CDR3 comprises 15 residues. The V end was cut by 0 bases, the J end by 2 bases, with 9 bases between.

The chain recombines TRBV19 with TRBJ1-4; D remains unclear. Trimming pared 3 bases from V and 4 bases from J, leaving 12 bases between. The CDR3 covers 15 residues. CDR1 is LNHDA, CDR2 SQIVND, per germline (reference sequence). The CDR3 loop reads CASSIAILSNEKLFF. CDR3 sequence (DNA): TGTGCCAGTAGTATCGCCATACTAAGTAATGAAAAACTGTTTTTT.

This chain links TRBV7-2 with TRBJ2-2, with 9 bases lining up with TRBD2. Losses at the gene ends were 0 bases for V and 6 bases for J; bases not matched to a gene: 5. This CDR3 has 16 amino acids. Per the germline V gene, CDR1 is SGHTA and CDR2 is FQGNSA. CDR3: CASSLAGGRAAGELFF. CDR3 bases: TGTGCCAGCAGCTTAGCAGGCGGGAGGGCCGCCGGGGAGCTGTTTTTT.

This clone was counted only a few times. The V gene is TRBV18, the J gene TRBJ1-2; a weak D match, TRBD1 (5 bases). The germline V and J ends were trimmed by 4 bases and 4 bases, with 25 bases remaining between them. CDR1 KGHSH and CDR2 LQKENI come from the germline V gene. The CDR3 length is 18 residues. CDR3 loop: CASSLNVQQAPGGYGYTF. The CDR3 bases are TGTGCCAGCTCACTGAATGTCCAACAGGCTCCGGGGGGCTATGGCTACACCTTC.

This sequence joins TRBV7-9 and TRBJ1-1; D possibly corresponds to TRBD1 (6 bases). From germline, CDR1 is SEHNR and CDR2 FQNEAQ (reference sequence). The CDR3 runs 14 residues. V was clipped by 1 base and J by 1 base, with 7 bases between them. The CDR3 DNA follows: TGTGCCAGCAGCTTAGGGACAGCGAACACTGAAGCTTTCTTT. Protein sequence: CASSLGTANTEAFF. Supplemented by reference TRBV7-9 and TRBJ1-1, the full variable domain reads DTGVSQNPRHKITKRGQNVTFRCDPISEHNRLYWYRQTLGQGPEFLTYFQNEAQLEKSRLLSDRFSAERPKGSFSTLEIQRTEQGDSAMYLCASSLGTANTEAFFGQGTRLTVV.

The rearrangement joins TRBV27 to TRBJ2-7; possibly TRBD2 for D (5 bases). Looked up from germline, CDR1 is MNHEY and CDR2 is SMNVEV (reference sequence). V lost 2 bases, J lost 3 bases, and 8 bases lay in between. CDR3 length: 13 amino acids. Here the CDR3 reads CASSLLASYEQYF. CDR3 sequence (DNA): TGTGCCAGCAGTTTACTAGCTAGCTACGAGCAGTACTTC.

The V gene is TRBV30, the J gene TRBJ1-6; 8 positions match TRBD1. Germline V gives CDR1 GTSNPN, CDR2 SVGIG (reference sequence). The CDR3 covers 15 residues. V lost 6 bases to trimming and J lost 7 bases; unmatched junction nucleotides: 11. This chain's CDR3 is CACQFGQGLNSPLHF. Here the CDR3 DNA reads TGTGCCTGCCAGTTTGGACAGGGACTAAATTCACCCCTCCACTTT. Complete variable domain (other parts from reference TRBV30 and TRBJ1-6): SQTIHQWPATLVQPVGSPLSLECTVEGTSNPNLYWYRQAAGRGLQLLFYSVGIGQISSEVPQNLSASRPQDRQFILSSKKLLLSDSGFYLCACQFGQGLNSPLHFGNGTRLTVT.

This clone showed up just a few times. The gene calls are TRBV5-8 and TRBJ2-2; D perhaps matches TRBD1 (5 bases). The ends were cut back, 7 bases at V and 7 bases at J, with 8 bases in the middle. Germline lookup yields CDR1 SGHTS and CDR2 YDEGEE. The CDR3 consists of 11 residues. CDR3 in DNA: TGTGCCAGCGGACAAAACGGGGAGCTGTTTTTT. This translates into CASGQNGELFF. Filled out from reference TRBV5-8 and TRBJ2-2, the complete variable domain reads EAGVTQSPTHLIKTRGQQATLRCSPISGHTSVYWYQQALGLGLQFLLWYDEGEERNRGNFPPRFSGRQFPNYSSELNVNALELEDSALYLCASGQNGELFFGEGSRLTVL.

The CDR3 spells CASSGVGGKYGYTF. The CDR3 DNA sequence: TGTGCCAGCAGCGGCGTTGGGGGGAAATATGGCTACACCTTC. The V and J genes are TRBV5-6 and TRBJ1-2, with D possibly matching TRBD1 (5 bases). The CDR3 sequence is 14 residues long. Trimming cost V 4 bases and J 5 bases, with 15 bases left between them. Germline assignment: CDR1 SGHDT and CDR2 YYEEEE.

This sequence joins TRBV19 and TRBJ1-4, with a possible D match to TRBD1 (5 bases). The V end was cut by 5 bases, the J end by 3 bases, with 10 bases between. This CDR3 has 14 residues. Germline V gene sequence: CDR1 LNHDA, CDR2 SQIVND (reference sequence). The CDR3 region is CASSRQSSNEKLFF. CDR3 in DNA: TGTGCCAGTAGTCGACAGAGCTCTAATGAAAAACTGTTTTTT.